This TCR beta chain was captured by sequencing in a study of control samples from healthy donors and cancer patients. The CDR3 runs to 14 residues. Trimming took 1 base from V and 3 from J, leaving 9 bases between them. Germline V gives CDR1 SGHTA, CDR2 FQGNSA. Generated by immunoSEQ multiplex PCR, the TCRdb table keeps only in-frame clones and is missing some. The sample has roughly 190,000 clones, roughly 91% seen once. This TCR came from a woman aged 25 to 39 in good health. The source material was blood. This chain joins TRBV7-2 and TRBJ1-2; D gene unclear. The CDR3 nucleotides read TGTGCCAGCAGCTTAGGGTCAGACTACTATGGCTACACCTTC. This translates into CASSLGSDYYGYTF.